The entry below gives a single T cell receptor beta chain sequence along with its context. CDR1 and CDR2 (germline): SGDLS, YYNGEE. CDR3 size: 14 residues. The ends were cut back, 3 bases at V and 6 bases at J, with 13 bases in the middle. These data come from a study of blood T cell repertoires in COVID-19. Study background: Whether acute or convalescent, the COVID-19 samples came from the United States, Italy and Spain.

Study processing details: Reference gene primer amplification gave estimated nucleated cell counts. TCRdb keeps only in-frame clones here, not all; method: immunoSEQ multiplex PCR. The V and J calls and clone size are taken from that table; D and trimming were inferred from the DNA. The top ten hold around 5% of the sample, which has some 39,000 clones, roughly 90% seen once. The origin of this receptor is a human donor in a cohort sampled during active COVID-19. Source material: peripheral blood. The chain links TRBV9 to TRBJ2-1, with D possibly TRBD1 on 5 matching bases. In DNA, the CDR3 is TGTGCCAGCAGCGCATACCACAGGCCCAATGAGCAGTTCTTC. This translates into CASSAYHRPNEQFF.